The 13 T cell receptor beta chains below come from one sample, sequenced in a study of PD-1 blockade in classical Hodgkin lymphoma. Each and every patient relapsed after autologous stem cell transplantation, and patients got differing brentuximab vedotin exposure. Profiled with immunoSEQ multiplex PCR; TCRdb holds only in-frame clones, not every one. The sample includes 50,000 or so clones, over 60% of them seen just once. This material consisted of peripheral blood mononuclear cells (PBMCs), taken before the second cycle of nivolumab. Receptor source: a human donor with classical Hodgkin lymphoma.

V and J are TRBV2 and TRBJ2-7; perhaps TRBD2 as D (5 bases). V was trimmed by 2 bases and J by 4 bases, leaving 12 bases between them. CDR1 is SNHLY, CDR2 FYNNEI, per germline. This CDR3 has 14 amino acids. The CDR3 sequence is CASSEYRGRYEQYF. CDR3 coding DNA: TGTGCCAGCAGTGAATATAGAGGGCGATACGAGCAGTACTTC.

A remark on this clone: In the same sample, other DNA sequences code for this CDR3. This rearrangement joins TRBV19 to TRBJ2-3, with unresolved D. Germline V gene sequence: CDR1 LNHDA, CDR2 SQIVND (reference sequence). The V gene lost 3 bases and the J gene lost 1 base, with 11 bases spanning the gap. The CDR3 has 15 amino acids. The CDR3 sequence: CASSIRPSGTDTQYF. Here the CDR3 DNA reads TGTGCCAGTAGTATCCGGCCGTCGGGCACAGATACGCAGTATTTT.

The chain is built from TRBV28 and TRBJ1-6, with TRBD1 identical over 8 bases. With 4 bases clipped from V and 5 bases from J, the junction kept 4 bases outside the gene matches. CDR3 length: 15 residues. CDR1 is MDHEN, CDR2 SYDVKM, per germline. The CDR3 reads CASSWGQADNSPLHF. The CDR3, as DNA: TGTGCCAGCAGTTGGGGACAGGCAGATAATTCACCCCTCCACTTT.

The V call is TRBV25-1, the J call TRBJ2-7; D is possibly TRBD2 (6 bases). Germline V gives CDR1 MGHDK, CDR2 SYGVNS. This CDR3 comprises 13 residues. Trimming stripped 1 base from V and 3 bases from J, with 7 bases between. The CDR3 nucleotides are TGTGCCAGCAGTGAATTCGGGGGCTACGAGCAGTACTTC. Its translation: CASSEFGGYEQYF.

V and J are TRBV27 and TRBJ2-7; D is ambiguous. From germline, CDR1 is MNHEY and CDR2 SMNVEV (reference sequence). This CDR3 contains 13 residues. The V end was cut by 2 bases, the J end by 0 bases, with 5 bases between. The CDR3 DNA sequence: TGTGCCAGCAGTTTAAGGACCTCCTACGAGCAGTACTTC. Translation: CASSLRTSYEQYF.

The CDR3 here is CASSLVPPGESETQYF. The CDR3 DNA follows: TGTGCCAGCAGCTTAGTGCCCCCGGGGGAGTCAGAGACCCAGTACTTC. This chain uses TRBV7-9 with TRBJ2-5; possibly TRBD2 for D (6 bases). The CDR3 contains 16 residues. Germline CDR1 is SEHNR and CDR2 is FQNEAQ (reference sequence). The germline V and J ends were trimmed by 1 base and 4 bases, with 16 bases remaining between them.

This clone came up a few times. V usage is TRBV28 and J usage is TRBJ2-2, with 9 positions matching TRBD1. Germline trimming cut 6 bases from V and 6 bases from J; bases unmatched to any gene: 8. Germline V gene data show CDR1 as MDHEN and CDR2 as SYDVKM. The CDR3 runs 15 residues. The CDR3 here is CASSPRTGAPGELFF. The CDR3 nucleotides read TGTGCCAGCAGCCCACGGACAGGGGCGCCCGGGGAGCTGTTTTTT.

The gene calls are TRBV7-3 and TRBJ2-7; the D gene is possibly TRBD2 (6 bases). CDR3 length: 15 amino acids. V shed 5 bases and J shed 1 base, with 15 bases lying between them. Per germline, CDR1 SGHTA and CDR2 FQGTGA. CDR3 bases: TGTGCCAGCAGCCTGGGGCGGGGCCAGTCCTACGAGCAGTACTTC. Translated: CASSLGRGQSYEQYF.

This chain links TRBV19 with TRBJ1-3; D ambiguous. With 5 bases removed from V and 4 bases from J, the gap between germline ends came to 9 bases. The CDR3 consists of 13 residues. In germline, CDR1 is LNHDA, CDR2 SQIVND (reference sequence). The CDR3 nucleotides are TGTGCCAGTAGTCCGGACCTCGGAAACACCATATATTTT. Protein product: CASSPDLGNTIYF.

The chain employs TRBV7-2 and TRBJ2-7; D remains unclear. V was shortened by 1 base and J by 2 bases, with 12 bases between the two germline ends. Germline V gives CDR1 SGHTA, CDR2 FQGNSA. This CDR3 has 15 amino acids. For the CDR3, the DNA is TGTGCCAGCAGCTTAGAGATTTCAGGCGCCTACGAGCAGTACTTC. It yields the protein CASSLEISGAYEQYF.

V gene TRBV6-5 combines with J gene TRBJ2-7; tentatively, D is TRBD1 or TRBD2 (5 bases each). This CDR3 comprises 14 residues. CDR1 and CDR2 from the germline V gene are MNHEY and SVGAGI. Deletions cut 10 bases from V and 6 bases from J, with 22 bases between. CDR3 loop: CATLRDPRDAEQYF. The DNA of the CDR3 is TGTGCCACCCTCAGGGACCCGAGAGACGCCGAGCAGTACTTC.

The chain links TRBV7-8 to TRBJ2-7; 14 nucleotides agree with TRBD2. This CDR3 is built from 20 residues. V shed 2 bases, J shed 2 bases, and the junction held 14 bases outside the gene matches. CDR1 SGHVS and CDR2 FQNEAQ come from the germline V gene. The CDR3 nucleotides are TGTGCCAGCAGCTTAAGCACAGGGCCCGGGACTAGCGGGGGAACCTACGAGCAGTACTTC. The encoded protein is CASSLSTGPGTSGGTYEQYF.

A few counts support this clone. The rearrangement links TRBV21-1 to TRBJ1-1. TRBV21-1 corresponds to a pseudogene. The CDR3 is made up of 11 amino acids. The chain's CDR3 is CASSWGWEAFF. CDR3 nucleotide sequence: TGTGCCAGCAGCTGGGGGTGGGAAGCTTTCTTT.